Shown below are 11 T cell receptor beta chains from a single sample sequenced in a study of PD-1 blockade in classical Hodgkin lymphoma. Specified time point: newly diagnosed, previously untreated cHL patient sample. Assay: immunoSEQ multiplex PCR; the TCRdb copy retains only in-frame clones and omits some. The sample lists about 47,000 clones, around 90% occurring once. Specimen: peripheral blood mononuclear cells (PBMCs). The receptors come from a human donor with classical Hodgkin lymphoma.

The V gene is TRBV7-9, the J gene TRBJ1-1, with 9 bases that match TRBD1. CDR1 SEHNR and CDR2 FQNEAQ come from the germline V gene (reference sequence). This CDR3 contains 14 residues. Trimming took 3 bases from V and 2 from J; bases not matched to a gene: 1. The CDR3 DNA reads TGTGCCAGCAGCTTGACAGGGGGTAACACTGAAGCTTTCTTT. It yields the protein CASSLTGGNTEAFF.

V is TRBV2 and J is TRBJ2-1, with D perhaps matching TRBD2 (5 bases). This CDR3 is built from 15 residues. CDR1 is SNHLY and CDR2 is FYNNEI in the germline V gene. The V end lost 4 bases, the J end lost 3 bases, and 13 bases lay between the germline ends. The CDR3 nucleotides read TGTGCCAGCAGTGCGCTCAGCGGCCTCTACAATGAGCAGTTCTTC. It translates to CASSALSGLYNEQFF. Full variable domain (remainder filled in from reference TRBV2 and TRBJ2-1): EPEVTQTPSHQVTQMGQEVILRCVPISNHLYFYWYRQILGQKVEFLVSFYNNEISEKSEIFDDQFSVERPDGSNFTLKIRSTKLEDSAMYFCASSALSGLYNEQFFGPGTRLTVL.

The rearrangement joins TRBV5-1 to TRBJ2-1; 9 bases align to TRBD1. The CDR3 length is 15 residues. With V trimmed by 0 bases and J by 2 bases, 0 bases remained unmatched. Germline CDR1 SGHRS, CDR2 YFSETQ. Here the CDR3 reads CASSLGDRAYNEQFF. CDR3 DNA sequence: TGCGCCAGCAGCTTGGGGGACAGGGCCTACAATGAGCAGTTCTTC.

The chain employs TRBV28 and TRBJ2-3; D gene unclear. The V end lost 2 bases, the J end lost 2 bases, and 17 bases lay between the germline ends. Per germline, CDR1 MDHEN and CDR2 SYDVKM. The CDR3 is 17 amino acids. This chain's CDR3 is CASSLHGIGVFTDTQYF. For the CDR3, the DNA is TGTGCCAGCAGTTTACATGGGATAGGTGTTTTCACAGATACGCAGTATTTT.

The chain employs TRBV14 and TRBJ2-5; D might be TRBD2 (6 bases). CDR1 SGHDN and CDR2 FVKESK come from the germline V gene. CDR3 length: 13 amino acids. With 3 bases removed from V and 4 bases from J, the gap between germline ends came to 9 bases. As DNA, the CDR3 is TGTGCCAGCAGCCATCCCGGGGGAGAGACCCAGTACTTC. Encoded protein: CASSHPGGETQYF.

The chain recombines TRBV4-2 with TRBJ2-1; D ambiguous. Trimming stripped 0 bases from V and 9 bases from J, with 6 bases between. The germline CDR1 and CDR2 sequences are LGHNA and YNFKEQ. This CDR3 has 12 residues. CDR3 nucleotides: TGTGCCAGCAGCCAAGATCTGGCTGAGCAGTTCTTC. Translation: CASSQDLAEQFF.

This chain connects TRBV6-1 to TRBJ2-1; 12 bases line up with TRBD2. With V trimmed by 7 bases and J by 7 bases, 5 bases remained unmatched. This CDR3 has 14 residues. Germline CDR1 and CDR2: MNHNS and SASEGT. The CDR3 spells CASKFGTSGNEQFF. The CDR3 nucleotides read TGTGCCAGCAAATTTGGGACTAGCGGGAATGAGCAGTTCTTC.

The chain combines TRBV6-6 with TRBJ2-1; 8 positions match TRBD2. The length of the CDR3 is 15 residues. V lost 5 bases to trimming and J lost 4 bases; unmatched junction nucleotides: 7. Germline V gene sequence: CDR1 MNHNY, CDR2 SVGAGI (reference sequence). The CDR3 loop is CASSATSVRYNEQFF. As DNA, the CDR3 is TGTGCCAGCAGTGCGACTAGCGTGAGATACAATGAGCAGTTCTTC.

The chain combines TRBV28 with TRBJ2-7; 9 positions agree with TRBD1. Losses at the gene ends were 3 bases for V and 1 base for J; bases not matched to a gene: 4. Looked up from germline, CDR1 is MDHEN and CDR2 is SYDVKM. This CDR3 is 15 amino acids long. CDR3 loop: CASSFSGTGSYEQYF. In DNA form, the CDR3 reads TGTGCCAGCAGTTTCTCCGGGACAGGGTCCTACGAGCAGTACTTC.

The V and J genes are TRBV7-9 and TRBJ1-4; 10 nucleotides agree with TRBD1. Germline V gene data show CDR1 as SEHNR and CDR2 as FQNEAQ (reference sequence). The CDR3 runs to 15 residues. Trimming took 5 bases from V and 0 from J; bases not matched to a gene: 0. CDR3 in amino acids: CASSGQGATNEKLFF. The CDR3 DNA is TGTGCCAGCAGCGGACAGGGGGCAACTAATGAAAAACTGTTTTTT.

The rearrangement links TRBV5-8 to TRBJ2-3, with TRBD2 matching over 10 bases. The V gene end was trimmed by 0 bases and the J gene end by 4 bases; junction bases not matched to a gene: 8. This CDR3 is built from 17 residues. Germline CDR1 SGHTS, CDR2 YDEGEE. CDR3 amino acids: CASSLGPSGSWADTQYF. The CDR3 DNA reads TGTGCCAGCAGCTTGGGACCTAGCGGGAGCTGGGCAGATACGCAGTATTTT.